This TCR beta chain appears in the sequencing data of a study of read filtering for tumor transcriptome and immune sequencing (dated by TCRdb to between 2020 and 2021). With respect to the entire study: The cohort consisted of around 18 male and around 15 female patients, with a mean age of about 70 years and an age range of roughly 45 to 80. By revised international staging, roughly 8 patients were R-ISS I, over 15 were R-ISS II and 6 or 7 were R-ISS III. After DNase treatment, whole-transcriptome libraries were prepared using the TruSeq RNA Access Library Prep Kit. TCR-region mapped reads per sample ranged from about 4.05 to 10.27 million with IR-seq versus only roughly 75 to 1273 with RNA-seq. Using the same bone marrow samples, the study compared TCR repertoires obtained by targeted immune repertoire sequencing with those obtained by bulk whole-transcriptome sequencing. One of the main goals was to work out a read-filtering strategy for immune repertoire data, in particular whether clonotypes backed by only a single read should be removed. Beyond this particular receptor, the publication reports: In IR-seq, roughly 79% of clonotypes but approximately 3.7% of total reads were represented by single-read clonotypes, whereas in RNA-seq, around 75% of clonotypes and around 47% of reads were represented by single-read clonotypes. The sorted CD138-negative fraction was not purified T cells but a mixed bone marrow immune population. Clonotypes were captured by IR-seq at much higher depth and more reliably than by RNA-seq, and smaller IR-seq throughput was sufficient for identification of most shared clonotypes. Removing single-read clonotypes increased the correlation between IR-seq and RNA-seq shared clonotype proportions.

This clonotype has at least ten counts. Its cognate antigen has yet to be identified. No much larger clone is present one base from it, and per-base qualities are unavailable. Each patient had bone marrow sampled at the time of active disease. Ficoll-Hypaque density gradient centrifugation was used to isolate the bone marrow mononuclear cells. To remove myeloma plasma cells, the cells were labeled with CD138 magnetic microbeads on a MACS separator, and CD138-negative cells were then collected by negative selection. The purity of the isolated cells was checked by flow cytometry with CD138 antibodies on an Attune NxT. Total RNA was extracted with TRIzol reagent and quantified with a NanoDrop spectrophotometer. For each patient, paired RNA-seq and IR-seq were run on the CD138-negative bone marrow sample from that patient. TCR libraries were built from 400 ng RNA with the Immunoverse kit, using molecular barcoded adaptors covering alpha/delta and beta/gamma chains. TCR library preparation used the same RNA that was used for transcriptome sequencing. TCR libraries were sequenced on an Illumina HiSeq 4000 with 2 x 150 cycles. As for the original processing: Using MiXCR, which included quality filtering and error correction, TCR reads were aligned to human V, D, J and C references and then assembled into CDR3 clonotypes. The tcR package in R was used to analyze clonotype counts and gene usage diversity. For inspection of raw mapping reads, RNA-seq reads were mapped by STAR aligner version 2.5.3a onto GRCh37 of the human genome. To test how sequencing depth affected the clonotypes detected, IR-seq fastq files were randomly downsampled with Seqtk 1.3. TCRdb applied fastp at Q25 and MiXCR to the public reads, then kept only in-frame beta chains. All rows with the same CDR3 protein become a single entry with the most common DNA and genes. In this record, the V and J calls reflect TCRdb's handling and not the investigators' own analysis. Counted in this sample were 43,000 or so distinct CDR3 sequences; approximately 12% of them appeared once. Clones ranked in the top ten supply approximately 15% of the sample.

Trimming removed 3 bases from V and 2 bases from J, leaving 9 bases between the germline ends. The CDR3 holds 14 amino acids from the cysteine to the phenylalanine. Of all the DNA, just the CDR3 is kept, 42 bases in frame from base 1. Via the germline V gene (reference sequence), CDR1 is SEHNR and CDR2 FQNEAQ. This chain joins TRBV7-9 to TRBJ2-3, with no reliable assignment of the D segment. The receptor comes from a donor at least 40 years old with multiple myeloma. The sample comprised a population of CD138-negative cells sorted from bone marrow. Taken with the paper, the label for cell subset or site translates to: bone marrow mononuclear cells depleted of CD138+ plasma/myeloma cells by negative magnetic selection. The sequenced DNA: TGTGCCAGCAGCTTTGTGGCAACCACAGATACGCAGTATTTT. It codes for CASSFVATTDTQYF.